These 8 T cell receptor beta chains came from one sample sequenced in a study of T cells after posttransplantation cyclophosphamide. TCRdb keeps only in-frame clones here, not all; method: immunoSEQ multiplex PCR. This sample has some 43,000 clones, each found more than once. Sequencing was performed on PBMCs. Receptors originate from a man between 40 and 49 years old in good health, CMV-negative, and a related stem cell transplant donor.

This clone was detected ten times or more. This chain's CDR3 is CASSLQPGQGAETQYF. CDR3 sequence (DNA): TGTGCCAGCTCACTACAACCGGGACAGGGCGCAGAGACCCAGTACTTC. The V and J genes are TRBV18 and TRBJ2-5, with 9 positions matching TRBD1. CDR1 and CDR2 from the germline V gene are KGHSH and LQKENI. The CDR3 is 16 amino acids. J was trimmed by 4 bases and V by 4 bases; bases with no gene match: 10.

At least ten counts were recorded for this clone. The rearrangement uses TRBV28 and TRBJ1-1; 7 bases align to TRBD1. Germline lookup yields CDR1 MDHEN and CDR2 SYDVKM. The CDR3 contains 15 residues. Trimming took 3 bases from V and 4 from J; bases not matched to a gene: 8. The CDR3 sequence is CASSFGPQGSTEAFF. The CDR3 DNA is TGTGCCAGCAGTTTCGGACCACAGGGGAGCACTGAAGCTTTCTTT.

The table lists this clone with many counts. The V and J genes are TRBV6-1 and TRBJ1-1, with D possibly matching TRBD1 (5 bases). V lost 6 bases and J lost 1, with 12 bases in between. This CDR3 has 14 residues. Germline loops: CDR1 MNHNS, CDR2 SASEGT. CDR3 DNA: TGTGCCAGCAGGGGGGTGGAGGGGAACACTGAAGCTTTCTTT. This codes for CASRGVEGNTEAFF.

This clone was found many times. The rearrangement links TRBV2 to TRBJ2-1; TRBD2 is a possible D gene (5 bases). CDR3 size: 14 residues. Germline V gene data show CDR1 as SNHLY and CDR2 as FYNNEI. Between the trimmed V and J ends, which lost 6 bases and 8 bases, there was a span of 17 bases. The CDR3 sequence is CASSQLTRGDEQFF. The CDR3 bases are TGTGCCAGCAGCCAATTAACTAGAGGCGATGAGCAGTTCTTC. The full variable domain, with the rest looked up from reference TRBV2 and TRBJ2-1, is EPEVTQTPSHQVTQMGQEVILRCVPISNHLYFYWYRQILGQKVEFLVSFYNNEISEKSEIFDDQFSVERPDGSNFTLKIRSTKLEDSAMYFCASSQLTRGDEQFFGPGTRLTVL.

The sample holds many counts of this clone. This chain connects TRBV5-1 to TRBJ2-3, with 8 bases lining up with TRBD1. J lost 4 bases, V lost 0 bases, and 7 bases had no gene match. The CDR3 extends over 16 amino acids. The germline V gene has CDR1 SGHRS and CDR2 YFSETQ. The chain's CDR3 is CASSLEGQGWSDTQYF. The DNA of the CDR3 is TGCGCCAGCAGCTTGGAAGGACAGGGTTGGTCAGATACGCAGTATTTT. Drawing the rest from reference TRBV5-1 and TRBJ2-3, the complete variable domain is KAGVTQTPRYLIKTRGQQVTLSCSPISGHRSVSWYQQTPGQGLQFLFEYFSETQRNKGNFPGRFSGRQFSNSRSEMNVSTLELGDSALYLCASSLEGQGWSDTQYFGPGTRLTVL.

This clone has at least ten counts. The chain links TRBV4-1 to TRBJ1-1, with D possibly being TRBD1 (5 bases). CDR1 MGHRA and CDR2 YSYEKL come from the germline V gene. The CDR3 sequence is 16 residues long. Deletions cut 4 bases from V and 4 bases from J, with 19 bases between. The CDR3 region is CASSLTTGDLGTEAFF. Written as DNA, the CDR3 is TGCGCCAGCAGCCTGACGACGGGGGACTTGGGCACTGAAGCTTTCTTT.

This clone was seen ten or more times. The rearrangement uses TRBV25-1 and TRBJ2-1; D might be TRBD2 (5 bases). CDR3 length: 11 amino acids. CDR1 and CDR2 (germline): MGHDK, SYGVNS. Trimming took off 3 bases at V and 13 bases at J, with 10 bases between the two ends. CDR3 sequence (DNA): TGTGCCAGCAGTGACCTAGCTTTCCAGTTCTTC. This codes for CASSDLAFQFF.

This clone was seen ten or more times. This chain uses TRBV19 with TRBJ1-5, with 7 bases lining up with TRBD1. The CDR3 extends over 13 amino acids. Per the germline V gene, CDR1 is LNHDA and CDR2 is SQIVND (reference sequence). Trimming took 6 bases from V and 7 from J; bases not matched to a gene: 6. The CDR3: CASREGGIQPQHF. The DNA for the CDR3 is TGTGCCAGTAGAGAAGGGGGCATCCAGCCCCAGCATTTT.